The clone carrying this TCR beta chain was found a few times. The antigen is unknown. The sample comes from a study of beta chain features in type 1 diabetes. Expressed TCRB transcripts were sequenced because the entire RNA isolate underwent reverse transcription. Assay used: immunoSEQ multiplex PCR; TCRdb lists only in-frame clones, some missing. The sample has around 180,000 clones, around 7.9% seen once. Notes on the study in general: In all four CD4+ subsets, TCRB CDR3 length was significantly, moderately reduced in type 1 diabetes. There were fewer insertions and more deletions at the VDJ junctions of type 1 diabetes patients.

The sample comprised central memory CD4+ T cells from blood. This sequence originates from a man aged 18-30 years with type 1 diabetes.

The chain's CDR3 is CASSPGHSGNTIYF. DNA for the CDR3: TGTGCCAGCAGCCCCGGACACTCTGGAAACACCATATATTTT. The rearrangement joins TRBV6-6 to TRBJ1-3, with a possible D match to TRBD1 (5 bases). The CDR3 has 14 residues. Trimming removed 6 bases from V and 0 bases from J, with 9 bases in between. In germline, CDR1 is MNHNY, CDR2 SVGAGI (reference sequence).